Many counts were recorded for the clone carrying this T cell receptor (beta chain). The antigen remains undetermined. The data belong to a study of CD8+CD57+ T cells in acquired aplastic anemia. Study in general: Recorded DNA amounts for sorted CD4+ and CD8+ cells had an average of 3.2 ug. Whole-study findings and limits: Statistical testing detected no significant gap in CD8+ Simpson's diversity between patients and controls. It was found that nearly 30 CD8+ CDR3 sequences were shared between patients and controls.

Sequencing involved patients with CD8+CD57+ cell expansion previously shown by flow cytometry. A severe acquired aplastic anemia diagnosis applied to all patients. The germline CDR1 and CDR2 sequences are LNHDA and SQIVND (reference sequence). Trimming took off 3 bases at V and 4 bases at J, with 12 bases between the two ends. This CDR3 contains 14 residues. Profiles of TCR beta VDJ and CDR3 were generated from a genomic DNA template. MiXCR, run by TCRdb on the reads, gives a single entry per CDR3 protein. The table shows 450,000 to 550,000 distinct CDR3 sequences, with around 30% occurring only once.

The sequencing sample was made of sorted CD4+, CD8+, or CD8+CD57+ T cells (not recorded which) from PBMCs. The rearrangement joins TRBV19 to TRBJ1-1; no definite D call. The source of this sequence is a human donor with aplastic anemia. CDR3 amino acids: CASSIRRAGTEAFF. CDR3 DNA: TGTGCCAGTAGTATTCGGCGGGCAGGCACTGAAGCTTTCTTT. The whole variable domain, filled in from reference TRBV19 and TRBJ1-1, reads DGGITQSPKYLFRKEGQNVTLSCEQNLNHDAMYWYRQDPGQGLRLIYYSQIVNDFQKGDIAEGYSVSREKKESFPLTVTSAQKNPTAFYLCASSIRRAGTEAFFGQGTRLTVV.